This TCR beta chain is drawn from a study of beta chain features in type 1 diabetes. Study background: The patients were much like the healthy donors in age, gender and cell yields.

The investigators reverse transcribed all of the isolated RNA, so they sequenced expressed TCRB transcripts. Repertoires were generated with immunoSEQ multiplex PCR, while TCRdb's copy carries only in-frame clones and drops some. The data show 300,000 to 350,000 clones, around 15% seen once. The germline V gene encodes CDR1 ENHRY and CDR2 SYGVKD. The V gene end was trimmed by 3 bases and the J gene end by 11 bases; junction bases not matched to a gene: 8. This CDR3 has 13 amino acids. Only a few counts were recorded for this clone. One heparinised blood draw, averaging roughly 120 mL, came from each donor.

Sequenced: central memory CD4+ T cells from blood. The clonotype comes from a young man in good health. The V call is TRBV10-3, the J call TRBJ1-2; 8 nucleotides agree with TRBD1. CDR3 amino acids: CAISDDRGLAYTF. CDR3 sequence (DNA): TGTGCCATCAGTGACGACAGGGGTTTGGCGTACACCTTC.